This T cell receptor (beta chain) was obtained from a study of T cell responses to AZD1222 COVID-19 vaccine. Notes on this clone: The antigen is undetermined.

Whole-study results and caveats: The donor cohort was predominantly white British with a female majority, and clonal diversity may have been underestimated. At baseline, seropositivity was found in only 6 or 7 AZD1222 recipients. Unmutated variant regions reportedly attract nearly half of all spike-specific TCRs. Recipients of two AZD1222 doses showed rising Spike-specific TCR breadth and depth.

CDR1 SNHLY and CDR2 FYNNEI come from the germline V gene. This CDR3 region has 14 residues. V lost 5 bases, J lost 8 bases, and 16 bases lay in between. The repertoire was sequenced with immunoSEQ multiplex PCR; TCRdb's copy has only in-frame clones and lacks some. This sample has about 140,000 clones, with roughly 92% found just once. Material: peripheral blood, obtained on day 0 of AZD1222 vaccination. This TCR was recovered from an adult in good health. The V and J genes are TRBV2 and TRBJ1-5; TRBD1 is a possible D gene (5 bases). The CDR3 coding sequence is TGTGCCAGCAGTTCTAACGGGGGGTTGGAGCCCCAGCATTTT. It is translated as CASSSNGGLEPQHF. Full variable domain (missing parts from reference TRBV2 and TRBJ1-5): EPEVTQTPSHQVTQMGQEVILRCVPISNHLYFYWYRQILGQKVEFLVSFYNNEISEKSEIFDDQFSVERPDGSNFTLKIRSTKLEDSAMYFCASSSNGGLEPQHFGDGTRLSIL.